This T cell receptor (gamma chain) comes out of a study of Vδ1+ human thymocytes. Study observations and caveats: Thymic TRG and TRD repertoires appeared highly polyclonal, with Gaussian CDR3 length distributions. Bulk repertoire data may be misinterpreted because of unexpected Vdelta2 sequences.

Comments on this clone: Its antigen is not identified.

CDR1 is VTNTFY, CDR2 YDVSTARD, per germline (reference sequence). J was trimmed by 4 bases and V by 0 bases; bases with no gene match: 6. The CDR3 is 14 residues long. Extracted RNA was reverse transcribed into cDNA. The CDR3 regions were amplified by multiplex PCR from V-gene primers to a constant-region primer. TCRdb called clones from the multiplex PCR reads again using CATT. The sample lists tens of thousands of gamma-chain clones, about a fifth occurring once. The chain recombines TRGV3 with TRGJ1 or TRGJ2. The sequencing sample was made of Vdelta1+ gamma-delta thymocytes from the thymus. Subset denoted: FACS-sorted CD3+ TCRalphabeta- TCRVdelta1+ TCRVdelta2- thymocytes. This sequence originates from a boy under two years old who had congenital heart surgery. This chain's CDR3 is CATWDRQRYYKKLF. CDR3 bases: TGTGCCACCTGGGACAGGCAGCGATATTATAAGAAACTCTTT.